Listed below are T cell receptor beta chains from one sample, sequenced in a study of control samples from healthy donors and cancer patients. TCRdb's copy holds only in-frame clones and misses some; the assay was immunoSEQ multiplex PCR. The profile shows about 100,000 clones, roughly 90% of them singletons. Sequenced material: blood. Every receptor here comes from a woman aged 50 to 65 in good health. Both conserved end residues are part of each CDR3. D genes are given only for firm matches. Expanded clones are given a class, and other clones once, few, many or no size at all.

J	D	V	size	length	CDR3	DNA
TRBJ2-2	TRBD1	TRBV2	.	15	CASSDRGRGTGELFF	TGTGCCAGCAGTGACAGGGGGCGCGGCACCGGGGAGCTGTTTTTT
TRBJ1-5	.	TRBV21-1	once	19	CASSKPGQGNSIGNQPQHF	TGTGCCAGCAGCAAACCTGGGCAGGGGAACTCCATAGGCAATCAGCCCCAGCATTTT
TRBJ2-3	.	TRBV14	.	15	CASSPVGLPPDTQYF	TGTGCCAGCAGCCCCGTGGGCCTACCCCCAGATACGCAGTATTTT
TRBJ2-2	.	TRBV9	.	14	CASSFERWAGELFF	TGTGCCAGCAGCTTTGAACGGTGGGCCGGGGAGCTGTTTTTT
TRBJ2-3	.	TRBV30	.	14	CAWTLVGVTDTQYF	TGTGCCTGGACCTTAGTCGGGGTCACAGATACGCAGTATTTT
TRBJ1-6	TRBD1	TRBV2	once	14	CASSKETGQSPLHF	TGTGCCAGCAGTAAGGAGACAGGGCAGTCACCCCTCCACTTT
TRBJ1-4	TRBD1	TRBV5-1	.	14	CASSLGTVREKLFF	TGCGCCAGCAGCTTAGGGACAGTACGAGAAAAACTGTTTTTT
TRBJ2-2	.	TRBV11-2	.	12	CASSFDIGELFF	TGTGCCAGCAGCTTTGATATCGGGGAGCTGTTTTTT
TRBJ1-4	.	TRBV4-1	.	15	CASSQDRDRREKLFF	TGCGCCAGCAGCCAAGATCGAGACAGGCGGGAAAAACTGTTTTTT
TRBJ1-2	TRBD1	TRBV18	.	13	CASSQDRDYGYTF	TGTGCCAGCTCCCAAGACAGGGACTATGGCTACACCTTC
TRBJ2-7	TRBD1	TRBV28	.	15	CASSPRQGASYEQYF	TGTGCCAGCAGTCCCAGACAGGGGGCAAGCTACGAGCAGTACTTC
TRBJ1-2	.	TRBV27	once	15	CASSLSTDGGYGYTF	TGTGCCAGCAGTTTATCGACCGACGGGGGCTATGGCTACACCTTC
TRBJ2-3	.	TRBV6-5	few	10	CASLADTQYF	TGTGCCAGCCTCGCAGATACGCAGTATTTT
TRBJ2-1	.	TRBV11-3	.	12	CASSGGLPEQFF	TGTGCCAGCAGCGGCGGACTCCCCGAGCAGTTCTTC
TRBJ1-2	.	TRBV25-1	medium-sized	16	CASRSIQGHGDYGYTF	TGTGCCAGCAGAAGCATTCAGGGTCATGGTGACTATGGCTACACCTTC
TRBJ1-5	.	TRBV6-6	.	14	CASSYVMGEQPQHF	TGTGCCAGCAGTTACGTTATGGGGGAACAGCCCCAGCATTTT
TRBJ2-7	.	TRBV6-5	.	12	CATFDRRYEQYF	TGTGCCACTTTCGACAGGCGCTACGAGCAGTACTTC
TRBJ2-5	.	TRBV4-3	once	16	CASSQDRLATGGTQYF	TGCGCCAGCAGCCAAGATAGGTTGGCGACCGGAGGGACCCAGTACTTC
TRBJ2-3	TRBD2	TRBV30	.	16	CARDTRLAGGTDTQYF	TGTGCCCGAGATACTCGACTAGCGGGAGGCACAGATACGCAGTATTTT
TRBJ1-5	.	TRBV3-1/TRBV3-2	few	13	CASSLQGNQPQHF	TGTGCCAGCAGCCTCCAGGGGAATCAGCCCCAGCATTTT
TRBJ2-1	.	TRBV19	once	13	CASSPGPDNEQFF	TGTGCCAGTTCCCCGGGACCGGACAATGAGCAGTTCTTC
TRBJ2-7	.	TRBV29-1	.	13	CSVRPRSSYEQYF	TGCAGCGTTCGACCCAGGAGCTCCTACGAGCAGTACTTC
TRBJ1-5	TRBD1	TRBV9	once	15	CASSVRQGHNQPQHF	TGTGCCAGCAGCGTAAGACAGGGCCACAATCAGCCCCAGCATTTT
TRBJ2-7	.	TRBV30	.	12	CAWSVGGYEQYF	TGTGCCTGGAGTGTGGGGGGTTACGAGCAGTACTTC
TRBJ2-7	.	TRBV12-3/TRBV12-4	.	10	CASSLGRQYF	TGTGCCAGCAGTTTGGGCAGGCAGTACTTC
TRBJ2-3	TRBD1	TRBV9	once	17	CASSERTGATIRDTQYF	TGTGCCAGCAGCGAAAGGACAGGCGCCACCATCCGAGATACGCAGTATTTT
TRBJ1-2	.	TRBV6-6	once	12	CASGPTTGSNTF	TGTGCCAGCGGGCCTACGACGGGGAGCAACACCTTC
TRBJ2-5	TRBD1	TRBV7-9	few	12	CASSRQGETQYF	TGTGCCAGCAGCCGACAGGGAGAGACCCAGTACTTC
TRBJ2-5	TRBD2	TRBV7-6	.	15	CASSLGTSDQETQYF	TGTGCCAGCAGCTTAGGGACTAGCGACCAAGAGACCCAGTACTTC
TRBJ1-2	.	TRBV29-1	.	12	CSVAGDDYGYTF	TGCAGCGTAGCCGGGGACGACTATGGCTACACCTTC
TRBJ1-5	TRBD1	TRBV27	.	16	CASSPRTGASNQPQHF	TGTGCCAGCAGTCCGAGGACAGGGGCAAGCAATCAGCCCCAGCATTTT
TRBJ2-7	TRBD1	TRBV18	.	17	CASSGTGGLRTSYEQYF	TGTGCCAGCTCTGGGACAGGGGGACTAAGAACCTCCTACGAGCAGTACTTC
TRBJ1-5	.	TRBV19	.	12	CASSIGVGPQHF	TGTGCCAGTAGTATAGGGGTCGGGCCCCAGCATTTT
TRBJ1-1	.	TRBV2	few	11	CASSVNTEAFF	TGTGCCAGCAGTGTAAACACTGAAGCTTTCTTT
TRBJ2-1	.	TRBV13	.	19	CASSLISDWTGTQDGEQFF	TGTGCCAGCAGCTTAATATCCGACTGGACGGGAACTCAGGATGGTGAGCAGTTCTTC
TRBJ2-1	.	TRBV4-3	.	16	CASSQNYWDWDNEQFF	TGCGCCAGCAGCCAAAACTACTGGGACTGGGACAATGAGCAGTTCTTC
TRBJ1-1	.	TRBV19	.	12	CASTQTNTEAFF	TGTGCCAGTACCCAAACAAACACTGAAGCTTTCTTT
TRBJ2-2	TRBD1	TRBV4-2	once	18	CASNSGTGLGSNTGELFF	TGTGCCAGCAATTCCGGGACAGGGTTGGGGTCGAACACCGGGGAGCTGTTTTTT
TRBJ2-2	TRBD2	TRBV9	many	17	CASSGLAGGLGAGELFF	TGTGCCAGCAGCGGGCTAGCGGGGGGCTTAGGGGCCGGGGAGCTGTTTTTT
TRBJ2-1	TRBD2	TRBV7-3	.	14	CASRTLAGNNEQFF	TGTGCCAGCAGGACCCTAGCGGGGAACAATGAGCAGTTCTTC
TRBJ2-1	.	TRBV15	.	13	CATSREGGGEQFF	TGTGCCACCAGCAGAGAAGGGGGTGGTGAGCAGTTCTTC
TRBJ2-4	TRBD1	TRBV15	.	15	CATSSGRTGRDIQYF	TGTGCCACCAGCAGTGGCAGGACAGGGCGAGACATTCAGTACTTC
TRBJ2-5	.	TRBV15	.	13	CATSRDIQETQYF	TGTGCCACCAGCAGAGATATCCAAGAGACCCAGTACTTC
TRBJ2-2	.	TRBV7-9	.	14	CASSSTSDTGELFF	TGTGCCAGCAGCTCCACTTCGGACACCGGGGAGCTGTTTTTT
TRBJ2-3	TRBD1	TRBV5-1	.	14	CASNHRGDTDTQYF	TGCGCCAGCAATCACAGGGGAGACACAGATACGCAGTATTTT
TRBJ2-6	.	TRBV7-2	.	15	CASSLRPDWTNVLTF	TGTGCCAGCAGCTTAAGGCCGGATTGGACCAACGTCCTGACTTTC
TRBJ1-6	TRBD1	TRBV19	.	15	CASSISSVWTGNVHF	TGTGCCAGTAGTATATCCTCGGTCTGGACAGGGAATGTCCACTTT
TRBJ2-2	.	TRBV12-3/TRBV12-4	.	13	CASSTRGTGELFF	TGTGCCAGCAGTACCCGAGGGACCGGGGAGCTGTTTTTT
TRBJ1-6	.	TRBV2	.	16	CASSFTRQIYNSPLHF	TGTGCCAGCAGTTTCACACGACAGATTTATAATTCACCCCTCCACTTT
TRBJ2-3	TRBD1	TRBV19	.	14	CASRNRGGTDTQYF	TGTGCCAGTAGGAACAGGGGGGGCACAGATACGCAGTATTTT
TRBJ2-7	TRBD1	TRBV5-4	.	16	CASSQVDRDRAYEQYF	TGTGCCAGCAGCCAGGTGGACCGGGACAGGGCCTACGAGCAGTACTTC
TRBJ1-2	.	TRBV9	.	17	CASSVRESPGGGYGYTF	TGTGCCAGCAGCGTCAGGGAATCCCCGGGGGGAGGCTATGGCTACACCTTC
TRBJ1-6	.	TRBV13	.	17	CASRWGRSPVGNSPLHF	TGTGCCAGCAGGTGGGGCAGGTCACCGGTGGGTAATTCACCCCTCCACTTT
TRBJ2-2	.	TRBV7-9	.	13	CASSLSNTGELFF	TGTGCCAGCAGCTTATCGAACACCGGGGAGCTGTTTTTT
TRBJ2-3	.	TRBV19	.	13	CASSLTPTDTQYF	TGTGCCAGTAGTCTGACTCCCACAGATACGCAGTATTTT
TRBJ2-7	.	TRBV13	.	12	CASSLWSYEQYF	TGTGCCAGCAGCTTATGGTCATACGAGCAGTACTTC
TRBJ2-5	TRBD2	TRBV19	.	13	CASGLAGPQTQYF	TGTGCCAGTGGACTAGCGGGGCCGCAGACCCAGTACTTC